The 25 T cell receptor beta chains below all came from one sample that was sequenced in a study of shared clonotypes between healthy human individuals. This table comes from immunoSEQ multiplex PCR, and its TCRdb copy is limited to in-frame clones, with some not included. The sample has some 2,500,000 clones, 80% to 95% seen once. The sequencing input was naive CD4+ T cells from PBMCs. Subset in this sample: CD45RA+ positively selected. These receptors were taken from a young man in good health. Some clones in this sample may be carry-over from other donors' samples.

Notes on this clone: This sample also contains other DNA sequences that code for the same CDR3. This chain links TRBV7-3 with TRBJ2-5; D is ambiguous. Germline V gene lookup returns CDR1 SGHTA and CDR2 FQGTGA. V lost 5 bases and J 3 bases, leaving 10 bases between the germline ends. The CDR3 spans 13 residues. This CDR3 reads CASSPGREETQYF. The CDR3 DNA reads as TGTGCCAGCAGCCCCGGTCGGGAAGAGACCCAGTACTTC.

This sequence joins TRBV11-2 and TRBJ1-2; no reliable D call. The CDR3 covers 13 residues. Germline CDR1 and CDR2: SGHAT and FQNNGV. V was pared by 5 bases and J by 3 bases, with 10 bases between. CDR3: CASSPGSYYGYTF. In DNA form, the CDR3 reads TGTGCCAGCAGCCCAGGATCCTACTATGGCTACACCTTC. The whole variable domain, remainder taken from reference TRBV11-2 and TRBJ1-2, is EAGVAQSPRYKIIEKRQSVAFWCNPISGHATLYWYQQILGQGPKLLIQFQNNGVVDDSQLPKDRFSAERLKGVDSTLKIQPAKLEDSAVYLCASSPGSYYGYTFGSGTRLTVV.

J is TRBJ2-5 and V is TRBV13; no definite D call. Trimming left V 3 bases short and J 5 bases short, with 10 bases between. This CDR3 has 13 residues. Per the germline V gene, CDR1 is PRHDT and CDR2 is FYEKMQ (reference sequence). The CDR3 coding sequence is TGTGCCAGCAGCTTGCTAACTGTGGAGACCCAGTACTTC. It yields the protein CASSLLTVETQYF.

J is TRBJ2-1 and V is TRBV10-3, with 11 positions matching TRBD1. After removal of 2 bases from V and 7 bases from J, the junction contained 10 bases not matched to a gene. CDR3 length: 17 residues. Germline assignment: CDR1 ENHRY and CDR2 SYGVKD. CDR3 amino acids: CAISERTGGPSGNEQFF. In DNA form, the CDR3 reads TGTGCCATCAGTGAGAGGACAGGGGGCCCTTCGGGAAATGAGCAGTTCTTC.

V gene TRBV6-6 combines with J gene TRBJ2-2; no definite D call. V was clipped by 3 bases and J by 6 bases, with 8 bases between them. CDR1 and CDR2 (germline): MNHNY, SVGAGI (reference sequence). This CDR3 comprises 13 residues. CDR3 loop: CASSYWVSGELFF. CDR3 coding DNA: TGTGCCAGCAGTTATTGGGTGTCCGGGGAGCTGTTTTTT.

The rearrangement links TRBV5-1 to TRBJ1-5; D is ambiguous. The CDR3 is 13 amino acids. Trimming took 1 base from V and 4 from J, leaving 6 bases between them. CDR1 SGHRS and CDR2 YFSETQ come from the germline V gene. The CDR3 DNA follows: TGCGCCAGCAGCTTGCGTCCGAATCAGCCCCAGCATTTT. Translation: CASSLRPNQPQHF.

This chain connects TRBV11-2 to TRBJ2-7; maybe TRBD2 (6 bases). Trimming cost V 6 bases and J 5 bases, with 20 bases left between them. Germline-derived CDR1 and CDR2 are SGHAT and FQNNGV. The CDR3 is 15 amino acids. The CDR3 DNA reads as TGTGCCAGCAGAGCCACCGGGACTGCCTTCCACGAGCAGTACTTC. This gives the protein CASRATGTAFHEQYF.

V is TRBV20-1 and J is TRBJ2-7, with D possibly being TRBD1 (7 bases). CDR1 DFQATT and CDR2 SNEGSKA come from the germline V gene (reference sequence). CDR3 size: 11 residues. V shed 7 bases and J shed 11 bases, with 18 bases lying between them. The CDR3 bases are TGCAGTGGGGCCCGAGGGGGGACAGAGTACTTC. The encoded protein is CSGARGGTEYF.

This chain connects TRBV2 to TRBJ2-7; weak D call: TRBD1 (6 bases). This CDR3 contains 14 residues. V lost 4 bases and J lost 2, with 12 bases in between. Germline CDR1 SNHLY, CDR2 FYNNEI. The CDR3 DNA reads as TGTGCCAGCAGTGTGGGCCAGGGGACCTACGAGCAGTACTTC. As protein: CASSVGQGTYEQYF.

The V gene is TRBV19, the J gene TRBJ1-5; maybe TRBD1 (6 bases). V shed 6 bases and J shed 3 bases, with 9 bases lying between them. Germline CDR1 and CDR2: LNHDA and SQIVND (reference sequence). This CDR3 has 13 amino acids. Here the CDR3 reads CASRNRDNQPQHF. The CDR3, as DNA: TGTGCCAGTAGGAACAGGGACAATCAGCCCCAGCATTTT.

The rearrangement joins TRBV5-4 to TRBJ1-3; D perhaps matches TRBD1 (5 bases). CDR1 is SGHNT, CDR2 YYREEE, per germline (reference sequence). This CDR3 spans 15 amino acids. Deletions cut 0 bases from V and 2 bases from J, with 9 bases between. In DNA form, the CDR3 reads TGTGCCAGCAGCTTGGACACAGGCCCTGGAAACACCATATATTTT. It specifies CASSLDTGPGNTIYF.

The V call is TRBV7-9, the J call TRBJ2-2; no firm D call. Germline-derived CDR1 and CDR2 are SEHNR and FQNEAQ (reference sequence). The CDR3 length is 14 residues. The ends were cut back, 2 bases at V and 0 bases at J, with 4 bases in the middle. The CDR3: CASSLYPNTGELFF. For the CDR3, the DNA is TGTGCCAGCAGCTTATACCCGAACACCGGGGAGCTGTTTTTT.

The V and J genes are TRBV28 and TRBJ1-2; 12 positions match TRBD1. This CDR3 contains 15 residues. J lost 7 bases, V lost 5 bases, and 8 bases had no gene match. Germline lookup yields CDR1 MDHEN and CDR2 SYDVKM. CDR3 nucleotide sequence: TGTGCCAGCAGTGTCCCGGGACAGGGGGCGTTTGGCTACACCTTC. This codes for CASSVPGQGAFGYTF.

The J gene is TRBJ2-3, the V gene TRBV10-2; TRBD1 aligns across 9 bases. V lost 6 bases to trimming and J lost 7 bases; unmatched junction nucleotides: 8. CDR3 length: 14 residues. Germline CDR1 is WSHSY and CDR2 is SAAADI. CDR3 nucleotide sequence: TGCGCCAGCAGGTTACAGGGGGCGGTTAATACGCAGTATTTT. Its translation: CASRLQGAVNTQYF.

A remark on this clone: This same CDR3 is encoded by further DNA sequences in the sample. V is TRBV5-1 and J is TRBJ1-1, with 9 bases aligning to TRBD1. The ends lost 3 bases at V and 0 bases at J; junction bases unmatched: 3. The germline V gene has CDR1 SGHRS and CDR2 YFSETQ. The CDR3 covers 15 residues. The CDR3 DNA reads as TGCGCCAGCAGCTCGGGGACAGGGATGAACACTGAAGCTTTCTTT. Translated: CASSSGTGMNTEAFF.

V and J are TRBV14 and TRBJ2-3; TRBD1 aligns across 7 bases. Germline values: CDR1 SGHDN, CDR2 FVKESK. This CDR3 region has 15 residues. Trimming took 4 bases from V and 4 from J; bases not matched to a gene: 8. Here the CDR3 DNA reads TGTGCCAGCAGCCCGCGACAGGGCCTGGCAGATACGCAGTATTTT. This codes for CASSPRQGLADTQYF.

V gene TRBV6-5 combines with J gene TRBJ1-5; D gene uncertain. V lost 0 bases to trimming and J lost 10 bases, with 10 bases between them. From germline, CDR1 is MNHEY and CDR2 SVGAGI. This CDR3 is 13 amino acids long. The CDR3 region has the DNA TGTGCCAGCAGTTACTCGTCGGGTACTCCCCAGCATTTT. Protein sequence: CASSYSSGTPQHF.

The chain's CDR3 is CASSYSKGLGNTEAFF. In DNA form, the CDR3 reads TGTGCCAGCAGTTACTCGAAGGGGCTCGGGAACACTGAAGCTTTCTTT. The chain carries TRBV6-5 and TRBJ1-1, with D perhaps TRBD1 (5 bases). The V gene lost 0 bases and the J gene lost 1 base, with 12 bases spanning the gap. This CDR3 has 16 amino acids. Germline V lookup: CDR1 MNHEY, CDR2 SVGAGI.

The CDR3 reads CASSVGINTGELFF. The CDR3 nucleotides are TGTGCCAGCAGCGTAGGGATCAACACCGGGGAGCTGTTTTTT. The chain uses TRBV9 and TRBJ2-2; no reliable D call. This CDR3 comprises 14 residues. Trimming shortened V by 0 bases and J by 2 bases, and 5 bases separated the two germline ends. CDR1 is SGDLS and CDR2 is YYNGEE in the germline V gene. The full variable domain, completed using reference TRBV9 and TRBJ2-2, is DSGVTQTPKHLITATGQRVTLRCSPRSGDLSVYWYQQSLDQGLQFLIQYYNGEERAKGNILERFSAQQFPDLHSELNLSSLELGDSALYFCASSVGINTGELFFGEGSRLTVL.

CDR3 bases: TGTGCTAGTGGTTTTGATTGGACTGAAGCTTTCTTT. Translated: CASGFDWTEAFF. The gene calls are TRBV12-5 and TRBJ1-1; D not resolved. The length of the CDR3 is 12 residues. Trimming removed 3 bases at V and 5 bases at J, with 7 bases between. Germline V gene sequence: CDR1 LGHNT, CDR2 FRNRAP.

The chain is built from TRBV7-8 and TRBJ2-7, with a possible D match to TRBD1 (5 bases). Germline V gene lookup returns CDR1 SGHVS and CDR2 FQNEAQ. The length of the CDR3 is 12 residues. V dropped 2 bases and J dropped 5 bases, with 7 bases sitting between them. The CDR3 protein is CASSLKGDEQYF. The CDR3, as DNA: TGTGCCAGCAGCTTAAAAGGGGACGAGCAGTACTTC.

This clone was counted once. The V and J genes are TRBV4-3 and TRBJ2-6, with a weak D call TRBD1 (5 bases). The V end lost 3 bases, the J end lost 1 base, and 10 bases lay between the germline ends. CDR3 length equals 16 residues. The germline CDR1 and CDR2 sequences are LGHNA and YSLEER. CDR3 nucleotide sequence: TGCGCCAGCAGCCATGGACGGACATCTGGGGCCAACGTCCTGACTTTC. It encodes CASSHGRTSGANVLTF.

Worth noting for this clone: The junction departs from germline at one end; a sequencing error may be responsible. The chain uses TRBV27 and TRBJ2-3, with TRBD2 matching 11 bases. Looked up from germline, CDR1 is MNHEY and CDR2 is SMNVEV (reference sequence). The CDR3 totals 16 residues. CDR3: CASSLSSGLADSPELF. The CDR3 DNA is TGTGCCAGCAGTTTATCCTCGGGACTAGCGGATTCCCCGGAGCTTTTT.

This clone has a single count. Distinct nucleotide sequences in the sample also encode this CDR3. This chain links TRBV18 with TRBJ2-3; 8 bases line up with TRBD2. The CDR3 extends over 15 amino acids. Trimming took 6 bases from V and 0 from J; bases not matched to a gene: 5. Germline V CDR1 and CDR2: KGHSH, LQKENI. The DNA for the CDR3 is TGTGCCAGCTCGCCTACTAGCGGAAGCACAGATACGCAGTATTTT. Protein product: CASSPTSGSTDTQYF. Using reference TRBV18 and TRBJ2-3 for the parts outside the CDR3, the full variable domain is NAGVMQNPRHLVRRRGQEARLRCSPMKGHSHVYWYRQLPEEGLKFMVYLQKENIIDESGMPKERFSAEFPKEGPSILRIQQVVRGDSAAYFCASSPTSGSTDTQYFGPGTRLTVL.

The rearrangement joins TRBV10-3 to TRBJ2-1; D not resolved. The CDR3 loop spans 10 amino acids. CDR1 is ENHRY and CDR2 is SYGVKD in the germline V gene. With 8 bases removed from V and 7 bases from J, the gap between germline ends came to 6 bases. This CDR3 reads CAIGPNEQFF. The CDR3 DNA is TGTGCCATCGGCCCGAATGAGCAGTTCTTC.